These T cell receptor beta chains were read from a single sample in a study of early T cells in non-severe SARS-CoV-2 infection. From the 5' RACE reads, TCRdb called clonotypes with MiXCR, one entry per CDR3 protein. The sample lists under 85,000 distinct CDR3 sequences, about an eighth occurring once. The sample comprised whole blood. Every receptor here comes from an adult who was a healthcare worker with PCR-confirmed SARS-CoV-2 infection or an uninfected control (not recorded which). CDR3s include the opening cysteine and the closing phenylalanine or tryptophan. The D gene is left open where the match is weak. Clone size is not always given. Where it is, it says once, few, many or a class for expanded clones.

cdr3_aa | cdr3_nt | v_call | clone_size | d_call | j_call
CASKATGGGQPQHF | TGTGCCAGCAAGGCGACAGGGGGCGGGCAGCCCCAGCATTTT | TRBV12-3/TRBV12-4 | many | TRBD1 | TRBJ1-5
CASSLDRAGGRNEQFF | TGTGCCAGCAGCTTAGACCGAGCGGGGGGGCGGAATGAGCAGTTCTTC | TRBV7-3 | few | TRBD2 | TRBJ2-1
CASSFRGISPLHF | TGTGCCAGCAGTTTTAGGGGGATTTCACCCCTCCACTTT | TRBV12-3/TRBV12-4 | many | - | TRBJ1-6
CASSLDPGSAQETQYF | TGTGCCAGCAGCTTAGACCCAGGATCGGCCCAAGAGACCCAGTACTTC | TRBV7-2 | - | - | TRBJ2-5
CASSPGAGTGGVQYF | TGTGCCAGCAGCCCGGGGGCCGGGACAGGGGGCGTGCAGTACTTC | TRBV7-9 | many | TRBD1 | TRBJ2-7
CASSLVPGESHEQYF | TGTGCTAGCAGCTTAGTTCCGGGAGAGTCCCACGAGCAGTACTTC | TRBV7-7 | few | - | TRBJ2-7
CAISGQGATNEKLFF | TGTGCCATCAGTGGACAGGGGGCAACTAATGAAAAACTGTTTTTT | TRBV10-3 | many | TRBD1 | TRBJ1-4
CASGLALGKPIADTQYF | TGTGCTAGTGGTTTGGCTTTGGGAAAGCCCATTGCAGATACGCAGTATTTT | TRBV12-5 | few | - | TRBJ2-3
CASSSRDTSWGTEAFF | TGTGCCAGCAGCTCTCGGGACACCTCCTGGGGGACTGAAGCTTTCTTT | TRBV7-2 | few | - | TRBJ1-1
CSGNRGGPDTQYF | TGCAGCGGAAACAGAGGGGGCCCAGATACGCAGTATTTT | TRBV29-1 | - | TRBD1 | TRBJ2-3
CASSRPGLEETQYF | TGTGCCAGCAGCCGTCCCGGACTAGAAGAGACCCAGTACTTC | TRBV3-1 | many | TRBD2 | TRBJ2-5
CATHHEGPLYSYEQYF | TGTGCCACCCACCACGAGGGGCCCCTCTACTCCTACGAGCAGTACTTC | TRBV6-6 | many | - | TRBJ2-7
CASSFTKSNEQFF | TGTGCCAGCAGCTTCACCAAATCGAATGAGCAGTTCTTC | TRBV7-3 | few | - | TRBJ2-1
CATRGQPEAFF | TGTGCCACCAGGGGACAACCTGAAGCTTTCTTT | TRBV28 | many | - | TRBJ1-1
CASSLVGGLSYEQYF | TGTGCCAGCAGTTTAGTTGGGGGCCTTTCCTACGAGCAGTACTTC | TRBV12-3/TRBV12-4 | few | - | TRBJ2-7
CSVGQSANTGELFF | TGCAGCGTTGGACAGAGCGCGAACACCGGGGAGCTGTTTTTT | TRBV29-1 | few | - | TRBJ2-2
CASSQGKGQSYEQYF | TGCGCCAGCAGCCAGGGGAAGGGACAGAGCTACGAGCAGTACTTC | TRBV4-1 | - | TRBD1 | TRBJ2-7
CASSPGRAKNIQYF | TGTGCCAGCAGCCCGGGCAGGGCCAAAAACATTCAGTACTTC | TRBV27 | many | - | TRBJ2-4
CASSGSISPLHF | TGTGCCAGCAGTGGGTCCATTTCACCCCTCCACTTT | TRBV25-1 | - | - | TRBJ1-6
CASSFMGGTNTGELFF | TGTGCCAGCAGTTTTATGGGCGGGACGAACACCGGGGAGCTGTTTTTT | TRBV12-3/TRBV12-4 | many | - | TRBJ2-2
CASSPRQLQETQYF | TGTGCCAGCAGCCCACGACAGCTACAAGAGACCCAGTACTTC | TRBV7-9 | - | - | TRBJ2-5
CSARDLSGQFF | TGCAGTGCTAGAGATCTGAGCGGGCAGTTCTTC | TRBV20-1 | many | - | TRBJ2-1
CASSWDFRNTEAFF | TGTGCCAGCAGTTGGGACTTCAGAAACACTGAAGCTTTCTTT | TRBV2 | - | - | TRBJ1-1
CASSPDRGVIEQYF | TGCGCCAGCAGCCCGGACAGGGGAGTGATCGAGCAGTACTTC | TRBV5-1 | few | TRBD1 | TRBJ2-7
CASSFESTNTEAFF | TGTGCCAGCAGCTTCGAGTCAACGAACACTGAAGCTTTCTTT | TRBV7-8 | few | - | TRBJ1-1
CASSDGRYEQYF | TGTGCCAGCAGTGACGGACGGTACGAGCAGTACTTC | TRBV7-9 | many | - | TRBJ2-7
CSAPTSGRETQYF | TGCAGTGCTCCGACTAGCGGGAGAGAGACCCAGTACTTC | TRBV20-1 | - | TRBD2 | TRBJ2-5
CASSLSGGTAYEQYF | TGTGCCAGCAGTTTGAGTGGAGGAACGGCCTACGAGCAGTACTTC | TRBV27 | many | - | TRBJ2-7
CATRTEQFF | TGTGCCACCCGGACTGAGCAGTTCTTC | TRBV7-9 | many | - | TRBJ2-1
CASSPQGPSSGANVLTF | TGCGCCAGCAGCCCCCAGGGTCCGAGCTCTGGGGCCAACGTCCTGACTTTC | TRBV5-1 | few | - | TRBJ2-6
CASSLEAHLRGRDTQYF | TGTGCCAGCAGCTTAGAAGCGCACTTAAGAGGGAGAGATACGCAGTATTTT | TRBV7-6 | - | - | TRBJ2-3
CASSLGDDRLNTGELFF | TGTGCCAGCAGCTTAGGGGACGACAGACTGAACACCGGGGAGCTGTTTTTT | TRBV7-9 | few | - | TRBJ2-2
CSVASGANVLTF | TGCAGCGTTGCCTCTGGGGCCAACGTCCTGACTTTC | TRBV29-1 | many | - | TRBJ2-6
CASSGQGVGTDTQYF | TGTGCCAGCAGCGGACAGGGGGTGGGAACAGATACGCAGTATTTT | TRBV11-2 | many | TRBD1 | TRBJ2-3
CASSLEGNTEAFF | TGTGCCAGCAGTCTCGAGGGTAACACTGAAGCTTTCTTT | TRBV12-3/TRBV12-4 | many | - | TRBJ1-1
CASSKAVDREEFF | TGTGCCAGCAGCAAAGCCGTGGACAGGGAGGAGTTCTTC | TRBV21-1 | - | - | TRBJ2-1
CATSDLKGPASEQFF | TGTGCCACCAGTGATTTGAAGGGCCCTGCTTCGGAGCAGTTCTTC | TRBV24-1 | many | - | TRBJ2-1
CASSQVVPVGNTIYF | TGTGCCAGCAGCCAAGTTGTTCCGGTTGGAAACACCATATATTTT | TRBV14 | many | - | TRBJ1-3
CSAHKTGRFGNTEAFF | TGCAGCGCCCATAAGACAGGACGCTTTGGGAACACTGAAGCTTTCTTT | TRBV29-1 | - | - | TRBJ1-1
CASSFAGYEQYF | TGTGCCAGCAGCTTTGCGGGCTACGAGCAGTACTTC | TRBV11-2 | - | - | TRBJ2-7
CASSGTIYEQYF | TGTGCCAGCAGCGGGACAATCTACGAGCAGTACTTC | TRBV7-9 | - | - | TRBJ2-7
CASSSGREKEQPQHF | TGTGCCAGCAGCTCCGGACGGGAAAAGGAACAGCCCCAGCATTTT | TRBV11-2 | - | - | TRBJ1-5
CASSYRTGRDTQYF | TGTGCCAGCAGTTACCGGACAGGGAGAGATACGCAGTATTTT | TRBV6-2/TRBV6-3 | few | TRBD1 | TRBJ2-3
CAWGTGAHEAFF | TGTGCCTGGGGGACAGGGGCGCATGAAGCTTTCTTT | TRBV30 | few | TRBD1 | TRBJ1-1